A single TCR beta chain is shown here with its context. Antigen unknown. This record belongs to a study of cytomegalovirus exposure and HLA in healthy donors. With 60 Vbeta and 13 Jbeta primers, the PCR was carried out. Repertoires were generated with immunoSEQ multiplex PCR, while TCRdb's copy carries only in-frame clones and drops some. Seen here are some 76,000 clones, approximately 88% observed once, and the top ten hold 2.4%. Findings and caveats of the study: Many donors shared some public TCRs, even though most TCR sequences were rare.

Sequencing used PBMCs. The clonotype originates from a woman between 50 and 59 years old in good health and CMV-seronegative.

The CDR3 here is CASSVNTNYGYTF. CDR3 DNA: TGCGCCAGCAGCGTGAACACTAACTATGGCTACACCTTC. The chain joins TRBV5-1 to TRBJ1-2; D remains ambiguous. The V end lost 4 bases, the J end lost 0 bases, and 7 bases lay between the germline ends. This CDR3 is built from 13 residues. CDR1 SGHRS and CDR2 YFSETQ come from the germline V gene.